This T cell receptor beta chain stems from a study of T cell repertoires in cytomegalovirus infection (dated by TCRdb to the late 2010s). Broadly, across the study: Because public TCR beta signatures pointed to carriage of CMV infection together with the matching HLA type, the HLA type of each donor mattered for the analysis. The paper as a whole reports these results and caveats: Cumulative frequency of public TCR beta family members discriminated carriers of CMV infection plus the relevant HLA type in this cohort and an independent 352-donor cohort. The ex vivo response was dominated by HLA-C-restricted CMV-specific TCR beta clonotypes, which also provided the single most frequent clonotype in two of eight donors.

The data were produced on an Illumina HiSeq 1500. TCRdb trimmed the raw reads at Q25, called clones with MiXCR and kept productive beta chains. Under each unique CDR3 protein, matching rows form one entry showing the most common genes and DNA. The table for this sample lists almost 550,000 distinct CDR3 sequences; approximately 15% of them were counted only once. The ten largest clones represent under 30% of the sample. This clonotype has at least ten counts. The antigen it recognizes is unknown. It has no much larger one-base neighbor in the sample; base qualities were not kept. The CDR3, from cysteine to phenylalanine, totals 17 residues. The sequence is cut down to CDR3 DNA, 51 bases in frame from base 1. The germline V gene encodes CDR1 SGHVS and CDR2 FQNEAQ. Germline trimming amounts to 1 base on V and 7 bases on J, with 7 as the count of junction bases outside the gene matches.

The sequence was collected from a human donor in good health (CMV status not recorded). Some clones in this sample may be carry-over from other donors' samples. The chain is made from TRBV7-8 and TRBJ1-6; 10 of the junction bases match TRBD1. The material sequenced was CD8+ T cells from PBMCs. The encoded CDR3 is CASSLVPRTGGNSPLHF. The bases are TGTGCCAGCAGCTTAGTTCCCCGGACAGGGGGGAATTCACCCCTCCACTTT.